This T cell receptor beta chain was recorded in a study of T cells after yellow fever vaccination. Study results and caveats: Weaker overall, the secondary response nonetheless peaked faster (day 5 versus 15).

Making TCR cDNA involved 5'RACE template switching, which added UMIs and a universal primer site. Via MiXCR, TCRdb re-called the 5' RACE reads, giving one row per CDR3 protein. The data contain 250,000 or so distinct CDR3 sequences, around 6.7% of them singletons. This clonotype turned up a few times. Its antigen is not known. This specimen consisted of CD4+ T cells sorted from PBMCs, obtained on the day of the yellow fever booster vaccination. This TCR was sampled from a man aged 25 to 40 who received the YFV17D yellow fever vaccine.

CDR3 sequence reads: CSARGGIIGPYQPQHF. The CDR3 DNA is TGCAGTGCTAGAGGGGGGATCATAGGGCCGTATCAGCCCCAGCATTTT. The chain couples TRBV20-1 to TRBJ1-5, with D possibly being TRBD1 (5 bases). Deletions cut 1 base from V and 5 bases from J, with 18 bases between. Germline V lookup: CDR1 DFQATT, CDR2 SNEGSKA (reference sequence). The CDR3 is 16 amino acids.